Listed below are T cell receptor beta chains from one sample, sequenced in a study of breast tumors, draining lymph nodes, adjacent tissues. TCRdb reprocessed the multiplex PCR reads with MiXCR, giving one entry per CDR3 protein. The sample carries approximately 100,000 distinct CDR3 sequences, approximately 22% recorded once. Material: axillary lymph node tissue. The receptors come from a female donor with breast cancer. Some clones in this sample may be carry-over from other donors' samples. CDR3s include the opening cysteine and the closing phenylalanine or tryptophan. The order of the fields is clone size, J gene, D gene, V gene, CDR3 DNA, CDR3 protein. D genes are given only for firm matches. Not all rows give a size; the values are once, few, many and, for expanded clones, a class.

many TRBJ2-3 TRBD2 TRBV11-2 TGTGCCAGCAGCTTAGGTCTGGCTAGCGGGATTCACACAGATACGCAGTATTTT CASSLGLASGIHTDTQYF
many TRBJ2-3 . TRBV20-1 TGCAGTGCTAGAACCACCGCTTGGCCAGATACGCAGTATTTT CSARTTAWPDTQYF
many TRBJ2-7 . TRBV4-1 TGCGCCAGCAGCCAAGTGTCAGGTGAGCAGTACTTC CASSQVSGEQYF
. TRBJ1-4 . TRBV7-2 TGTGCCAGCAGCTTAGGTGGAGCAGTTAATGAAAAACTGTTTTTT CASSLGGAVNEKLFF
many TRBJ2-1 . TRBV2 TGTGCCAGCAGTACTGGGGGGCCCTACAATGAGCAGTTCTTC CASSTGGPYNEQFF
many TRBJ1-6 TRBD1 TRBV3-1 TGTGCCAGCAGCCAGGGGACAGAAGTTAATTCACCCCTCCACTTT CASSQGTEVNSPLHF
many TRBJ2-3 . TRBV24-1 TGTGCCACCAGTGACCTTACAGTCTCGGGCACAGATACGCAGTATTTT CATSDLTVSGTDTQYF
many TRBJ1-2 . TRBV19 TGTGCCAGTAGACCCAAAACAGGGCCCCGAGGCTACACCTTC CASRPKTGPRGYTF
many TRBJ2-7 TRBD1 TRBV2 TGTGCCAGCAGTTCCGGGACAGGGTACGAGCAGTACTTC CASSSGTGYEQYF
many TRBJ2-7 TRBD2 TRBV5-1 TGCGCCAGCAGCTTGGCGAACCGGGGACTAGCCTACGAGCAGTACTTC CASSLANRGLAYEQYF
many TRBJ2-5 TRBD2 TRBV6-1 TGTGCCAGCAGTGTCCGGGGGGGCGGTTCGGTGACCCAGTACTTC CASSVRGGGSVTQYF
. TRBJ1-1 TRBD1 TRBV30 TGTGCCTCGCTCAGGGGGGGGGACACTGAAGCTTTCTTT CASLRGGDTEAFF
. TRBJ2-5 . TRBV30 TGTGCCTGGAGCGAAGAGACCCAGTACTTC CAWSEETQYF
. TRBJ2-5 TRBD1 TRBV5-6 TGTGCCAGCAGATCTAGGGCAGGGGGTGGGAAGACCCAGTACTTC CASRSRAGGGKTQYF
many TRBJ2-3 TRBD2 TRBV5-1 TGCGCCAGCAGGGAAGGCGGGGGGCAATGGTTAGATACGCAGTATTTT CASREGGGQWLDTQYF
many TRBJ1-3 . TRBV9 TGTGCCAGCAGCGTCCGAAGAGATGGAAACACCATATATTTT CASSVRRDGNTIYF
many TRBJ2-2 TRBD2 TRBV20-1 TGCAGTGCTAGAGATATCCGGACTAGCAGTAACACCGGGGAGCTGTTTTTT CSARDIRTSSNTGELFF
many TRBJ1-5 . TRBV6-1 TGTGCCAGCAGTGAACCACCCAGCTCCTATAGCAATCAGCCCCAGCATTTT CASSEPPSSYSNQPQHF
many TRBJ1-2 TRBD1 TRBV6-6 TGTGCCAGCATCCTGACAGGGGGACGGTATGGCTACACCTTC CASILTGGRYGYTF
. TRBJ1-5 TRBD1 TRBV19 TGTGCCACAGAAACCGGGACAGGGGGAAGACGCGGTCAGCCCCAGCATTTT CATETGTGGRRGQPQHF
many TRBJ2-7 TRBD2 TRBV6-2/TRBV6-3 TGTGCCAGCACGAAAGCACAGCGGGAGATTCGGGAGCAGTACTTC CASTKAQREIREQYF
many TRBJ2-2 TRBD1 TRBV12-3/TRBV12-4 TGTGCCAGCAGTCCGCGGACAGGGGGCACCGGGGAGCTGTTTTTT CASSPRTGGTGELFF
many TRBJ2-1 TRBD2 TRBV9 TGTGCCAGCAGCGTAGACGCCACTAGCGGGAGAGGGCCTTTTGTGCAGTTCTTC CASSVDATSGRGPFVQFF
few TRBJ2-2 TRBD1 TRBV12-3/TRBV12-4 TGTGCCAGCAGTTTACGCTTACCGGGACAGGGGGCGAGCGGGGAGCTGTTTTTT CASSLRLPGQGASGELFF
many TRBJ2-3 TRBD2 TRBV2 TGTGCCAGCAATAAGCGGGGGACAGATACGCAGTATTTT CASNKRGTDTQYF
once TRBJ2-1 TRBD2 TRBV28 TGTGCCAGCAGCAACCCTAGCGGGAGTATTTACAATGAGCAGTTCTTC CASSNPSGSIYNEQFF
. TRBJ1-1 TRBD1 TRBV19 TGTGCCAGTAGAGTGACAGGGCTGGATGAAGCTTTCTTT CASRVTGLDEAFF
many TRBJ1-2 . TRBV9 TGTGCCAGCAGCGTAGCGGGGGCGGGTAGCTATGGCTACACCTTC CASSVAGAGSYGYTF
many TRBJ2-5 TRBD1 TRBV10-2 TGCGCCAGCGGCCCCGGGACAGGGAAAGAGACCCAGTACTTC CASGPGTGKETQYF
many TRBJ2-1 TRBD2 TRBV5-1 TGCGCCAGCAGCTTGGTTGTAACGGGGGGGTACAATGAGCAGTTCTTC CASSLVVTGGYNEQFF
many TRBJ2-5 . TRBV4-1 TGCGCCAGCAGCCAAGGGGACCGGGACGGAGAGACCCAGTACTTC CASSQGDRDGETQYF
many TRBJ2-2 . TRBV12-3/TRBV12-4 TGTGCCAGCAGTCCCTCGAGGGAGTGGGACACCGGGGAGCTGTTTTTT CASSPSREWDTGELFF
many TRBJ2-4 TRBD2 TRBV7-8 TGTGCCAGCAGCTTAGGGGCACGGGGGGTCAAAAACATTCAGTACTTC CASSLGARGVKNIQYF
many TRBJ1-5 TRBD1 TRBV20-1 TGCAGTGCAGAACAGGGGCTGGGTAGCCAGCCCCAGCATTTT CSAEQGLGSQPQHF
few TRBJ2-3 . TRBV18 TGTGCCAGCTCACCACCGAGCGGAAGCACAGATACGCAGTATTTT CASSPPSGSTDTQYF
many TRBJ1-6 . TRBV5-1 TGCGCCAGCAGCTTGGCCGGAGAGGCTTCACCCCTCCACTTT CASSLAGEASPLHF
many TRBJ2-5 . TRBV12-3/TRBV12-4 TGTGCCAGCAGTTTAGGGGGACATGAGACCCAGTACTTC CASSLGGHETQYF
many TRBJ1-2 . TRBV6-5 TGTGCCAGCAGTTACTCGGGGAGCTATGGCTACACCTTC CASSYSGSYGYTF
. TRBJ1-5 . TRBV4-1 TGCGCCAGCAGCCAAAGTTTGTATCGGAGCAATCAGCCCCAGCATTTT CASSQSLYRSNQPQHF
many TRBJ1-5 . TRBV2 TGTGCCAGCAGTGATTGGCAGTACAATCAGCCCCAGCATTTT CASSDWQYNQPQHF
many TRBJ2-1 TRBD2 TRBV5-1 TGCGCCAGCAGCTTGGTAGCGGGAGGTTTCGATGAGCAGTTCTTC CASSLVAGGFDEQFF
many TRBJ2-5 . TRBV9 TGTGCCAGCAGCGTAGGAACGAGTGAGGGACAAGAGACCCAGTACTTC CASSVGTSEGQETQYF
few TRBJ2-2 TRBD1 TRBV6-1 TGTGCCAGCAGTATTCGACAGGGGGCACCCCCCTGGGAGCTGTTTTTT CASSIRQGAPPWELFF
many TRBJ1-6 . TRBV10-2 TGCGCCAGCAGGGACGGCGGATTCTATAATTCACCCCTCCACTTT CASRDGGFYNSPLHF
many TRBJ1-4 TRBD1 TRBV5-1 TGCGCCAGCAGCTCGGGGGACAGTACTAATGAAAAACTGTTTTTT CASSSGDSTNEKLFF
many TRBJ2-5 TRBD2 TRBV5-4 TGTGCCAGCAGCACCGGACTAGCGGGGGGGCAAGAGACCCAGTACTTC CASSTGLAGGQETQYF
many TRBJ2-7 . TRBV7-9 TGTGCCAGCAGCTTAGATTCTGGCCACGAGCAGTACTTC CASSLDSGHEQYF
many TRBJ1-2 . TRBV12-3/TRBV12-4 TGTGCCAGCAGTTTAGGAAGGCCAGGGAATGGCTACACCTTC CASSLGRPGNGYTF
many TRBJ2-5 . TRBV5-1 TGCGCCAGCAGCTACGGGACCACGCAGGAGACCCAGTACTTC CASSYGTTQETQYF
few TRBJ1-4 . TRBV27 TGTGCCAGCAGCCATGTCGGGCGTGGGGACTTGGGAAAACTGTTTTTT CASSHVGRGDLGKLFF
many TRBJ2-7 TRBD2 TRBV4-2 TGTGCCAGCAGCCAAGGGGCCAGCGGGACTTACGAGCAGTACTTC CASSQGASGTYEQYF
many TRBJ2-3 TRBD1 TRBV4-2 TGTGCCAGCAGCCAAGATCGGGACAGGTCTCCCACGCAGTATTTT CASSQDRDRSPTQYF
few TRBJ1-2 . TRBV30 TGTGCCTGGTCCCTCGGGCTGGGCTACACCTTC CAWSLGLGYTF
many TRBJ2-1 TRBD2 TRBV19 TGTGCCAGTAGCAGCCTTCCGGGACTAGCGGGAGGGAGCTCCTACAATGAGCAGTTCTTC CASSSLPGLAGGSSYNEQFF
. TRBJ1-1 TRBD1 TRBV12-3/TRBV12-4 TGTGCCAGCAGCCAGGGGGGAAACACTGAAGCTTTCTTT CASSQGGNTEAFF